This T cell receptor beta chain was sequenced in a study of blood T cell repertoires in COVID-19. About the research overall: Nucleic acid was either cDNA or gDNA, and it came from T cells, B-cell-depleted T cells, or PBMCs.

The germline CDR1 and CDR2 sequences are LNHDA and SQIVND (reference sequence). This CDR3 has 13 residues. V shed 8 bases and J 8 bases; nucleotides not matched to a gene: 10. Profiling relied on immunoSEQ multiplex PCR, and the TCRdb table lists in-frame clones only, not all of them. The sample has 110,000 or so clones, around 82% seen once. This sequence originates from a human donor in a cohort sampled during active or convalescent COVID-19. The chain links TRBV19 to TRBJ1-2, with TRBD1 matching 8 bases. Specimen: peripheral blood. CDR3 DNA: TGTGCCAGTGGGAGTCAGGGGGCGCGGGGCTACACCTTC. This gives the protein CASGSQGARGYTF.